The rows below give T cell receptor beta chains drawn from one sample of a study of cytomegalovirus exposure and HLA in healthy donors. The protocol was immunoSEQ multiplex PCR, while the TCRdb copy is restricted to in-frame clones and leaves out a portion. Of about 130,000 clones listed, around 78% were seen once; the top ten hold about 1.7%. Sequenced sample: PBMCs. The source of these receptors is a woman aged 45 to 65 in good health and CMV-seronegative. Each CDR3 is given with its conserved first and last residue. Fields, in order: V gene, CDR3 length, J gene, clone size, D gene, CDR3 protein, CDR3 DNA. A D gene is named only where the DNA matches it firmly. For some rows the clone size is stated as once, few or many, or as a class when expanded; others skip it.

TRBV29-1	14	TRBJ1-2	.	.	CSVLGMGGLSGYTF	TGCAGCGTTCTGGGGATGGGGGGGCTTTCTGGCTACACCTTC
TRBV5-1	15	TRBJ1-4	few	TRBD1	CASSLLRGPNEKLFF	TGCGCCAGCAGCTTACTCAGGGGGCCAAATGAAAAACTGTTTTTT
TRBV11-2	12	TRBJ1-1	.	.	CASSFGNTEAFF	TGTGCCAGCAGCTTCGGGAACACTGAAGCTTTCTTT
TRBV9	15	TRBJ1-5	.	.	CASSPEIGGHQPQHF	TGTGCCAGCAGCCCCGAGATAGGGGGACATCAGCCCCAGCATTTT
TRBV7-6	14	TRBJ1-1	few	.	CASSKEGSNTEAFF	TGTGCCAGCAGTAAAGAGGGATCGAACACTGAAGCTTTCTTT
TRBV19	13	TRBJ2-5	.	.	CASAQGPQETQYF	TGTGCCAGTGCTCAGGGTCCCCAAGAGACCCAGTACTTC
TRBV6-5	14	TRBJ2-5	few	.	CASSYGGGAETQYF	TGTGCCAGCAGTTACGGAGGGGGCGCGGAGACCCAGTACTTC
TRBV6-6	14	TRBJ2-2	few	.	CASSSRDFRGELFF	TGTGCCAGCAGTTCTCGGGACTTTAGGGGGGAGCTGTTTTTT
TRBV6-1	15	TRBJ1-5	.	TRBD1	CASSEAGGAHQPQHF	TGTGCCAGCAGTGAGGCAGGGGGCGCGCATCAGCCCCAGCATTTT
TRBV7-3	15	TRBJ2-3	.	TRBD2	CASSSKREGTDTQYF	TGTGCCAGCAGCTCAAAGCGGGAGGGCACAGATACGCAGTATTTT
TRBV5-1	12	TRBJ2-7	.	.	CASSFISTEQYF	TGCGCCAGCAGCTTTATATCTACGGAGCAGTACTTC
TRBV4-1	14	TRBJ1-2	.	.	CASSQGPGDYGYTF	TGCGCCAGCAGCCAAGGGCCGGGGGACTATGGCTACACCTTC
TRBV7-2	14	TRBJ1-2	.	TRBD1	CASSLGQGNYGYTF	TGTGCCAGCAGCCTTGGACAGGGGAACTATGGCTACACCTTC
TRBV7-3	14	TRBJ2-7	few	.	CASSLGHGNSEQYF	TGTGCCAGCAGCTTGGGACATGGCAACTCCGAGCAGTACTTC
TRBV6-1	14	TRBJ2-2	few	TRBD1	CASRDRVNTGELFF	TGTGCCAGCCGGGACAGGGTCAACACCGGGGAGCTGTTTTTT
TRBV5-4	14	TRBJ2-7	once	TRBD2	CATSETSGSYEQYF	TGTGCCACCTCAGAGACTAGCGGCTCCTACGAGCAGTACTTC
TRBV28	18	TRBJ2-1	.	TRBD2	CASSLWPQGGSGYNEQFF	TGTGCCAGCAGTTTATGGCCCCAGGGCGGGAGTGGCTACAATGAGCAGTTCTTC
TRBV21-1	16	TRBJ1-3	once	.	CASSKDRDRSGNTIYF	TGTGCCAGCAGCAAAGACCGGGATCGCTCTGGAAACACCATATATTTT
TRBV29-1	12	TRBJ2-7	.	TRBD2	CSVSSGSYEQYF	TGCAGCGTTAGTAGCGGGAGTTACGAGCAGTACTTC